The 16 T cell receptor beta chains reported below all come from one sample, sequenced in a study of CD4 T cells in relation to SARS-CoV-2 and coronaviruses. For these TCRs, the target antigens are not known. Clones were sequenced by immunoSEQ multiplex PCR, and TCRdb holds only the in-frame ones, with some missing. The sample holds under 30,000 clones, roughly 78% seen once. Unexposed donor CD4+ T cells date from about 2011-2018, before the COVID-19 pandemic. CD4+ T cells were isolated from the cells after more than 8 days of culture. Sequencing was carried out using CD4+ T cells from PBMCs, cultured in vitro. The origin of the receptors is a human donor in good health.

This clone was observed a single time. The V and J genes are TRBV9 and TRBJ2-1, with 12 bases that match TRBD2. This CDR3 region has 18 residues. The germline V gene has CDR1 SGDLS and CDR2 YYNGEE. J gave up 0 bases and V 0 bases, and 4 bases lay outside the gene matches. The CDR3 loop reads CASSVAGLAGTSYNEQFF. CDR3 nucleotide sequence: TGTGCCAGCAGCGTAGCAGGACTAGCGGGAACCTCCTACAATGAGCAGTTCTTC.

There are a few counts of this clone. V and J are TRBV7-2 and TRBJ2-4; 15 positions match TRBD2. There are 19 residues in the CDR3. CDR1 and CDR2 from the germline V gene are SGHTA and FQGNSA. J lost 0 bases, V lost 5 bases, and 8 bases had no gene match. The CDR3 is CASSPGLAGGLLAKNIQYF. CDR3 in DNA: TGTGCCAGCAGCCCGGGACTAGCGGGAGGCCTTCTAGCCAAAAACATTCAGTACTTC.

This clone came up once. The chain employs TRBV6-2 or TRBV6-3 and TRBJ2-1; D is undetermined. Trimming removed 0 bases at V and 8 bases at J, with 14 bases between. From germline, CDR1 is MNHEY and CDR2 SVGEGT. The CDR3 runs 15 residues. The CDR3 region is CASSYSLLTYDEQFF. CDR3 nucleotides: TGTGCCAGCAGTTACTCTCTACTCACTTACGATGAGCAGTTCTTC.

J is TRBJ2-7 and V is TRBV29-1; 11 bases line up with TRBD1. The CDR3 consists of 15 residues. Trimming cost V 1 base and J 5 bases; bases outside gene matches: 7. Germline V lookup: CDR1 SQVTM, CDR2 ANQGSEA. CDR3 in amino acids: CSVEVWGTGGHEQYF. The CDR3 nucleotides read TGCAGCGTTGAAGTTTGGGGGACAGGGGGTCACGAGCAGTACTTC.

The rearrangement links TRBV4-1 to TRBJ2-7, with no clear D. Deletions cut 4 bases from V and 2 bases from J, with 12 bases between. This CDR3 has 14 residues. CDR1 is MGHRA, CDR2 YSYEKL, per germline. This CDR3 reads CASSREPGPYEQYF. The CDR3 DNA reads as TGCGCCAGCAGCCGAGAGCCGGGTCCCTACGAGCAGTACTTC.

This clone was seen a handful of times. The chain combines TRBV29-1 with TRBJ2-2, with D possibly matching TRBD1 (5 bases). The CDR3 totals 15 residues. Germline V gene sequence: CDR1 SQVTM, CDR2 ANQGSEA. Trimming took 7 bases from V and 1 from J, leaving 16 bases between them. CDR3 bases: TGCAGCGCTTTCCAAGGGGCTGGGAACACCGGGGAGCTGTTTTTT. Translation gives CSAFQGAGNTGELFF.

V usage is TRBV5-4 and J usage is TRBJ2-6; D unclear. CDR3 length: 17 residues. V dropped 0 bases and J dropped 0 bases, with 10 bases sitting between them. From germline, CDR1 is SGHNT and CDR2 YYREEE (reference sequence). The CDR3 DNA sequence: TGTGCCAGCAGCTTGGGGTACAAGAGCTCTGGGGCCAACGTCCTGACTTTC. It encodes CASSLGYKSSGANVLTF.

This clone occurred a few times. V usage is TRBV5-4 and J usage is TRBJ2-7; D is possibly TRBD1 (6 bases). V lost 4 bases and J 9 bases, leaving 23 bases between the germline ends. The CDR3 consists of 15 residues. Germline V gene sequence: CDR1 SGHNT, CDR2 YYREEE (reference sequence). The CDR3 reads CASSPLGAASRMQYF. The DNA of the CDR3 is TGTGCCAGCAGCCCCCTGGGGGCGGCCTCCCGTATGCAGTACTTC.

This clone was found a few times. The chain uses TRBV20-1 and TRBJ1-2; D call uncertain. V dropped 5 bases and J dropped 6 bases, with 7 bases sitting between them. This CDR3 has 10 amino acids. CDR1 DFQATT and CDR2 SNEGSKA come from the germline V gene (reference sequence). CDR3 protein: CSALDHGYTF. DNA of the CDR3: TGCAGTGCTCTCGACCATGGCTACACCTTC.

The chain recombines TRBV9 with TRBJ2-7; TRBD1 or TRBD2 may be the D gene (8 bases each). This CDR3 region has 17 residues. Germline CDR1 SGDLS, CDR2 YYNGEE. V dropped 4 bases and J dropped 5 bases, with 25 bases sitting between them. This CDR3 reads CASSPQGASGPANEQYF. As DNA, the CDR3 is TGTGCCAGCAGCCCCCAGGGGGCTAGCGGGCCGGCAAACGAGCAGTACTTC. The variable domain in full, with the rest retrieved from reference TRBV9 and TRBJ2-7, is DSGVTQTPKHLITATGQRVTLRCSPRSGDLSVYWYQQSLDQGLQFLIQYYNGEERAKGNILERFSAQQFPDLHSELNLSSLELGDSALYFCASSPQGASGPANEQYFGPGTRLTVT.

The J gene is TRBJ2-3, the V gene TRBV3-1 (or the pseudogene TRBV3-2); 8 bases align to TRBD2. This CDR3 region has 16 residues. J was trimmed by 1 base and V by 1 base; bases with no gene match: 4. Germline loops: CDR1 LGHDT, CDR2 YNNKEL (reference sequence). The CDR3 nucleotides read TGTGCCAGCAGCCAAGGTCGTAGCGGGGGCACAGATACGCAGTATTTT. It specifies CASSQGRSGGTDTQYF.

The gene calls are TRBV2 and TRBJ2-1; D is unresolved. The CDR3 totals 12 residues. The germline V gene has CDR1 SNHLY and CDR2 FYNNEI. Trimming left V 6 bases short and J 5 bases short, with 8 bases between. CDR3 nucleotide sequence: TGTGCCAGCAGGCCCCTTGACAATGAGCAGTTCTTC. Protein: CASRPLDNEQFF. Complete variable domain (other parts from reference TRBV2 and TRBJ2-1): EPEVTQTPSHQVTQMGQEVILRCVPISNHLYFYWYRQILGQKVEFLVSFYNNEISEKSEIFDDQFSVERPDGSNFTLKIRSTKLEDSAMYFCASRPLDNEQFFGPGTRLTVL.

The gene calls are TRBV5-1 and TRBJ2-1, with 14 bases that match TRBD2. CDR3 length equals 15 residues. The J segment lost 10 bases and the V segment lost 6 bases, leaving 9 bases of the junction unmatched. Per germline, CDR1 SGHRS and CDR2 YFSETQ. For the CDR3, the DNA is TGCGCCAGCACCCTGGGGACTAGCGGGGGTAAAGAGCAGTTCTTC. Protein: CASTLGTSGGKEQFF.

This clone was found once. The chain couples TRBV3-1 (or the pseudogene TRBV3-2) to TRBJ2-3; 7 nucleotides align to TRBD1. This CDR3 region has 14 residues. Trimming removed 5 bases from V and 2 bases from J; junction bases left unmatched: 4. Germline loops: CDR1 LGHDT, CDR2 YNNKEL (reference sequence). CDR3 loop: CASSVDRATDTQYF. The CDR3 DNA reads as TGTGCCAGCAGCGTTGACAGGGCCACAGATACGCAGTATTTT.

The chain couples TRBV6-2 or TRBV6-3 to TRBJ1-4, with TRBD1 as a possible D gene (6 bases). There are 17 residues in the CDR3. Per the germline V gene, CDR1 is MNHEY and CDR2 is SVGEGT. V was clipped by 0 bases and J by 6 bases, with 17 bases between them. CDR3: CASSYSTGAGWDEKLFF. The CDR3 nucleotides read TGTGCCAGCAGTTACTCGACGGGGGCAGGCTGGGATGAAAAACTGTTTTTT.

CDR3 in DNA: TGTGCCAGCAGCTCCCAGGGGGGGGGTGATTCACCCCTCCACTTT. This codes for CASSSQGGGDSPLHF. This chain uses TRBV7-3 with TRBJ1-6; 7 bases fit TRBD1. The V segment lost 4 bases and the J segment 8 bases; nucleotides outside the gene matches: 8. There are 15 residues in the CDR3. Germline CDR1 reads SGHTA; CDR2 reads FQGTGA.